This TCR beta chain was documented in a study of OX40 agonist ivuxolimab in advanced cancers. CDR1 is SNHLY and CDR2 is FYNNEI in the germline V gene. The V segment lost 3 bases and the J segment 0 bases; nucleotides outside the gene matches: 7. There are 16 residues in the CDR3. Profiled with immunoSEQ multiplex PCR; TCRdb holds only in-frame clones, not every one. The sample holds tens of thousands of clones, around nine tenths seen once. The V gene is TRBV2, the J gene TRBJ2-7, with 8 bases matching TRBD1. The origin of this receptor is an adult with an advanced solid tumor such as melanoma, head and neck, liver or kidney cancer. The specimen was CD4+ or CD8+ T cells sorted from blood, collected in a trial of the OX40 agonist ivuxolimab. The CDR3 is CASSEDRAGGSYEQYF. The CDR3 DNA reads TGTGCCAGCAGTGAGGACAGGGCAGGGGGCTCCTACGAGCAGTACTTC.